This T cell receptor (beta chain) was recovered during a study of T cells after yellow fever vaccination. Trimming shortened V by 5 bases and J by 5 bases, and 11 bases separated the two germline ends. CDR3 size: 13 residues. CDR1 is SGHTA, CDR2 FQGTGA, per germline. TCRdb reprocessed the 5' RACE reads via MiXCR and lists one record per CDR3 protein. The top ten clones hold roughly a sixth of a sample with under 700,000 distinct CDR3 sequences, about a sixth of them seen once. The material was PBMCs, obtained 4 to 5 days after the first yellow fever vaccination. This sequence joins TRBV7-3 and TRBJ2-3; D not resolved. This TCR derives from a man between 18 and 29 years old who received the YFV17D yellow fever vaccine. CDR3 sequence reads: CASSPRNGDTQYF. CDR3 in DNA: TGTGCCAGCAGCCCCCGCAATGGAGATACGCAGTATTTT.